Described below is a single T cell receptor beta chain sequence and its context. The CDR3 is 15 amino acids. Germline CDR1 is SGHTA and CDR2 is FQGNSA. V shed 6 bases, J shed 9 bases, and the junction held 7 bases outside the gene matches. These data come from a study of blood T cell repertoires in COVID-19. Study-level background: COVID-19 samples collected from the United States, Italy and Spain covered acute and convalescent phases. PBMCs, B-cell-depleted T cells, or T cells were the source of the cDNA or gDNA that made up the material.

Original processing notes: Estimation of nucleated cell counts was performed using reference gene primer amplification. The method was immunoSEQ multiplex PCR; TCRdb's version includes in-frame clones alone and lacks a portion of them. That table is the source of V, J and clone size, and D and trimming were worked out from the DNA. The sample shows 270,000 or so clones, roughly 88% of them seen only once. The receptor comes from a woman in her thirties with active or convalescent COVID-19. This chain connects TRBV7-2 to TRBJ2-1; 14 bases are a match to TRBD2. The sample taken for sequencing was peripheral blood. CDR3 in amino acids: CASRTTSGGGAEQFF. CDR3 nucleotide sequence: TGTGCCAGCAGAACGACTAGCGGGGGGGGTGCTGAGCAGTTCTTC.